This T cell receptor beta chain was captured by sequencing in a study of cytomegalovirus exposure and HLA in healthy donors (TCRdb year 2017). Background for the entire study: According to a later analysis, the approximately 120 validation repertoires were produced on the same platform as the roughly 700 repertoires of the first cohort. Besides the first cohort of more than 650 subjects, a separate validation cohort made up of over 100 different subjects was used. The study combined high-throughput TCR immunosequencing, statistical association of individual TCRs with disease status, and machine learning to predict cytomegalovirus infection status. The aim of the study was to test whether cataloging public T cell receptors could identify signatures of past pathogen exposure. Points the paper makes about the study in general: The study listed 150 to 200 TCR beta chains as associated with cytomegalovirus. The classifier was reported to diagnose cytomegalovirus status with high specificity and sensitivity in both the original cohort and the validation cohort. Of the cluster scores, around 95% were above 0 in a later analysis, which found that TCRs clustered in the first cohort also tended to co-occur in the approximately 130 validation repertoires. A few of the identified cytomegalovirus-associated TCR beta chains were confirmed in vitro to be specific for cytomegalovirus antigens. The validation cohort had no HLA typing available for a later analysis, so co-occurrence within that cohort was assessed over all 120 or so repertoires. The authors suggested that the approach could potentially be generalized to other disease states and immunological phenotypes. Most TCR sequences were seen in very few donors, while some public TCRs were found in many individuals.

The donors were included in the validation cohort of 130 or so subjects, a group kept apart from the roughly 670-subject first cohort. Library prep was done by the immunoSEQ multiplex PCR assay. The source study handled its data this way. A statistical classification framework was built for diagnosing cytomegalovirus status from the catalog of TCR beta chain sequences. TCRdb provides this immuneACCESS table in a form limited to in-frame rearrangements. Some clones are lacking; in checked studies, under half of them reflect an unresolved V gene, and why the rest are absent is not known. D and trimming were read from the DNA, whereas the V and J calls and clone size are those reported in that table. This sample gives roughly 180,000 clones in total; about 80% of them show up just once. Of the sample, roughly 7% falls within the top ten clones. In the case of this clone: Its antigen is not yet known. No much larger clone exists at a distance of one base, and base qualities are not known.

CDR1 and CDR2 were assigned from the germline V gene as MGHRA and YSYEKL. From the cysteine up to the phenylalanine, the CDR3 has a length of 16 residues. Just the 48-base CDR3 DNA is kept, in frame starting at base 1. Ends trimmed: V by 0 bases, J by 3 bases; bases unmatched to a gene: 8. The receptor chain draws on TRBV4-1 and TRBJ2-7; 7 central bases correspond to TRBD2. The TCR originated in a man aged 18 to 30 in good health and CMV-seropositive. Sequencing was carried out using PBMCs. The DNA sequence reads TGCGCCAGCAGCCAAGATGCCAGCGGGGCTCTCTACGAGCAGTACTTC. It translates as CASSQDASGALYEQYF.